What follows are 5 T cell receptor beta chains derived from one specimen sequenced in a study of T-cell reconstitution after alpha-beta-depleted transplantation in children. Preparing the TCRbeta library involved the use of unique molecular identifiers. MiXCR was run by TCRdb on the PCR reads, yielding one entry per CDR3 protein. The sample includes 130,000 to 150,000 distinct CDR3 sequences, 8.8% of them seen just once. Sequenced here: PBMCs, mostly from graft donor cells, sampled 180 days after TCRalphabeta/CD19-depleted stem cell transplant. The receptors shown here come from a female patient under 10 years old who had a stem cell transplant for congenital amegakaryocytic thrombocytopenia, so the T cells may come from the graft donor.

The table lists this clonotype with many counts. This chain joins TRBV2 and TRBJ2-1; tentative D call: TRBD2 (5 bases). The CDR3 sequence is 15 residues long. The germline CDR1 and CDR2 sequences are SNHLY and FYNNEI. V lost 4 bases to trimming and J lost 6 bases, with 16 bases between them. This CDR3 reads CASSVERRVSNEQFF. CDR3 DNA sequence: TGTGCCAGCAGTGTAGAAAGGCGGGTGTCCAATGAGCAGTTCTTC. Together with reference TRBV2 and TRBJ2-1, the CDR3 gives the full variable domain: EPEVTQTPSHQVTQMGQEVILRCVPISNHLYFYWYRQILGQKVEFLVSFYNNEISEKSEIFDDQFSVERPDGSNFTLKIRSTKLEDSAMYFCASSVERRVSNEQFFGPGTRLTVL.

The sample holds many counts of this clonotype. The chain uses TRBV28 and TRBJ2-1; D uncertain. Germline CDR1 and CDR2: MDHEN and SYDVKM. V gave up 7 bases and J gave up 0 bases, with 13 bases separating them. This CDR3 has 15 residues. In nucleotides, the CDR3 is TGTGCCAGCAAAAGCCGAAAAAGCTCCTACAATGAGCAGTTCTTC. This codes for CASKSRKSSYNEQFF. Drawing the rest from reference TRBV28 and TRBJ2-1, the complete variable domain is DVKVTQSSRYLVKRTGEKVFLECVQDMDHENMFWYRQDPGLGLRLIYFSYDVKMKEKGDIPEGYSVSREKKERFSLILESASTNQTSMYLCASKSRKSSYNEQFFGPGTRLTVL.

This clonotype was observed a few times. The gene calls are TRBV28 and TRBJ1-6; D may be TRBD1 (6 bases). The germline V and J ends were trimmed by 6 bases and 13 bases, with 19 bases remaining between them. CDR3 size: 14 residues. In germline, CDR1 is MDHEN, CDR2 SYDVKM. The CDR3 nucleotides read TGTGCCAGCAGCCCCACAGGGATGAGACGGCCCCTCCACTTT. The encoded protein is CASSPTGMRRPLHF.

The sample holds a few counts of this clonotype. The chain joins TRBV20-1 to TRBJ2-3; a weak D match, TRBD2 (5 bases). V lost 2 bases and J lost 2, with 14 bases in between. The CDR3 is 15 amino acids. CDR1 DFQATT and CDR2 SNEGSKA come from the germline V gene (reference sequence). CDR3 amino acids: CSARNFRGNTDTQYF. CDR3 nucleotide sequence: TGCAGTGCTAGAAATTTTCGAGGGAACACAGATACGCAGTATTTT.

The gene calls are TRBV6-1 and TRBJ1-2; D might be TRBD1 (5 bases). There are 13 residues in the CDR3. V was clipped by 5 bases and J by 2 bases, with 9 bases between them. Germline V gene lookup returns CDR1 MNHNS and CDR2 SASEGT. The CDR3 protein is CASSPRTNYGYTF. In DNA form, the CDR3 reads TGTGCCAGCAGTCCCAGGACAAACTATGGCTACACCTTC.